Described below is a single T cell receptor (beta chain) sequence and its context. Antigen specificity is unknown. TCRdb redid the calling of the reads with MiXCR, one entry per CDR3 protein. The sample records approximately 730,000 distinct CDR3 sequences, around 29% being singletons. Germline V gene lookup returns CDR1 MDHEN and CDR2 SYDVKM. Between the trimmed V and J ends, which lost 5 bases and 5 bases, there was a span of 16 bases. This CDR3 is 14 amino acids long. These data come from a study of T cell repertoires in cytomegalovirus infection. Background on the study: The authors relied on CMV epitopes, both recently identified HLA-C-restricted and well-studied HLA-B-restricted. CMV infection plus the matching HLA type was flagged by public TCR beta signatures. Regarding the study as a whole: The cumulative frequency of public TCR beta families distinguished individuals who carried CMV together with the relevant HLA. The ex vivo response showed dominance by HLA-C-restricted CMV-specific TCR beta clonotypes.

Sequencing used cultured CD8+ T cells from PBMCs, obtained from culture after CMV antigen stimulation. The receptor's source is a human donor in good health (CMV status not recorded). Some clones in this sample may be carry-over from other donors' samples. This chain links TRBV28 with TRBJ2-7; maybe TRBD1 (5 bases). The CDR3 spells CASSPAPGNDEQYV. As DNA, the CDR3 is TGTGCCAGCAGTCCGGCTCCAGGGAACGACGAGCAGTACGTC.